Below are 23 T cell receptor beta chains sequenced from a single sample in a study of shared clonotypes between healthy human individuals. The protocol was immunoSEQ multiplex PCR, while the TCRdb copy is restricted to in-frame clones and leaves out a portion. This table holds roughly 2 million clones, about 94% found once. The sequenced sample was naive CD4+ T cells sorted from blood. Subset denoted: CD45RA+ positively selected. These receptors were obtained from a young man in good health.

The chain joins TRBV7-9 to TRBJ2-2; TRBD1 agrees at 9 bases. This CDR3 has 16 amino acids. CDR1 is SEHNR and CDR2 is FQNEAQ in the germline V gene (reference sequence). Trimming removed 5 bases from V and 3 bases from J; junction bases left unmatched: 7. The CDR3 loop reads CASSRPGTGHTGELFF. As DNA, the CDR3 is TGTGCCAGCAGCAGACCGGGGACAGGGCACACCGGGGAGCTGTTTTTT. The complete variable domain, with remaining parts taken from reference TRBV7-9 and TRBJ2-2, reads DTGVSQNPRHKITKRGQNVTFRCDPISEHNRLYWYRQTLGQGPEFLTYFQNEAQLEKSRLLSDRFSAERPKGSFSTLEIQRTEQGDSAMYLCASSRPGTGHTGELFFGEGSRLTVL.

The gene calls are TRBV4-1 and TRBJ1-4; 7 nucleotides line up with TRBD1. The CDR3 runs 14 residues. In germline, CDR1 is MGHRA, CDR2 YSYEKL. Unmatched junction bases numbered 4, after V lost 4 bases and J lost 5 bases. The CDR3 protein is CASSPGQPNEKLFF. CDR3 DNA sequence: TGCGCCAGCAGCCCGGGACAGCCGAATGAAAAACTGTTTTTT.

V and J are TRBV11-2 and TRBJ1-2, with 12 bases aligning to TRBD1. Per the germline V gene, CDR1 is SGHAT and CDR2 is FQNNGV. The trim removed 5 bases at V and 2 bases at J, leaving 6 bases unmatched. This CDR3 contains 16 residues. In DNA form, the CDR3 reads TGTGCCAGCAGCCCGGGGACAGGGGGCTTGAACTATGGCTACACCTTC. Translated, it gives CASSPGTGGLNYGYTF.

V gene TRBV18 combines with J gene TRBJ1-1, with D perhaps matching TRBD1 (6 bases). Trimming cost V 4 bases and J 0 bases, with 24 bases left between them. The germline V gene encodes CDR1 KGHSH and CDR2 LQKENI. The CDR3 runs to 19 residues. The CDR3 DNA follows: TGTGCCAGCTCACTAATAGGACAGTCCGCGGGGATTATGAACACTGAAGCTTTCTTT. It translates to CASSLIGQSAGIMNTEAFF.

This clone was picked up one time. In DNA, the CDR3 is TGTGCCTGGAGCGGACTACAAGGGCTACCTAACTATGGCTACACCTTC. Translation gives CAWSGLQGLPNYGYTF. The chain joins TRBV30 to TRBJ1-2, with D unclear. Germline CDR1 GTSNPN, CDR2 SVGIG (reference sequence). Trimming left V 3 bases short and J 0 bases short, with 17 bases between. The length of the CDR3 is 16 residues.

The V call is TRBV4-1, the J call TRBJ2-7; 9 bases agree with TRBD1. Germline V gene sequence: CDR1 MGHRA, CDR2 YSYEKL. The CDR3 consists of 15 residues. The trim removed 2 bases at V and 4 bases at J, leaving 6 bases unmatched. CDR3 loop: CASSQRTGAGYEQYF. The CDR3 nucleotides read TGCGCCAGCAGCCAACGGACAGGGGCAGGATACGAGCAGTACTTC.

The chain couples TRBV30 to TRBJ1-4; D unresolved. This CDR3 comprises 12 residues. Germline values: CDR1 GTSNPN, CDR2 SVGIG (reference sequence). V was clipped by 2 bases and J by 9 bases, with 10 bases between them. The CDR3 sequence: CAWSPAAQKLFF. CDR3 DNA sequence: TGTGCCTGGAGTCCTGCCGCGCAAAAACTGTTTTTT.

This rearrangement joins TRBV4-1 to TRBJ1-5, with 8 bases lining up with TRBD1. Germline trimming cut 3 bases from V and 6 bases from J; bases unmatched to any gene: 13. Germline CDR1 MGHRA, CDR2 YSYEKL. The CDR3 is made up of 17 amino acids. The CDR3 coding sequence is TGCGCCAGCAGCCAGACGACAGGGGTGGGAGCGGGTCAGCCCCAGCATTTT. Its protein is CASSQTTGVGAGQPQHF.

This clone came up once. This may arise from a read error, as a much more abundant clone is one base away. This chain connects TRBV7-9 to TRBJ2-7; D uncertain. Germline CDR1 is SEHNR and CDR2 is FQNEAQ (reference sequence). The CDR3 covers 11 residues. DNA for the CDR3: TGTGCCAGCAGCTCCTCCTCCGAGCAGTACTTC. It is translated as CASSSSSEQYF.

This clone came up once. CDR3 region: CASRPQGGRDTQYF. CDR3 DNA sequence: TGTGCCAGCAGACCACAGGGGGGCCGGGATACGCAGTATTTT. The rearrangement uses TRBV5-4 and TRBJ2-3, with TRBD1 identical over 8 bases. Germline V lookup: CDR1 SGHNT, CDR2 YYREEE (reference sequence). The CDR3 spans 14 residues. The V gene end was trimmed by 5 bases and the J gene end by 6 bases; junction bases not matched to a gene: 8.

The chain is built from TRBV5-1 and TRBJ1-2; 8 bases fit TRBD1. CDR3 length: 16 residues. Germline CDR1 is SGHRS and CDR2 is YFSETQ. V lost 0 bases to trimming and J lost 2 bases; unmatched junction nucleotides: 6. The CDR3 DNA follows: TGCGCCAGCAGCTTGGGACAGGGGACGCCAAACTATGGCTACACCTTC. Its translation is CASSLGQGTPNYGYTF.

This chain links TRBV7-9 with TRBJ1-2, with 9 bases that match TRBD1. The junction had 10 bases not matched to a gene; V was cut back by 1 base and J by 7 bases. Germline assignment: CDR1 SEHNR and CDR2 FQNEAQ (reference sequence). The CDR3 runs 16 residues. The CDR3 spells CASSLVVGQGGGGYTF. DNA of the CDR3: TGTGCCAGCAGCTTAGTTGTGGGACAGGGTGGAGGTGGCTACACCTTC.

J is TRBJ2-7 and V is TRBV28; TRBD1 might be the D (6 bases). This CDR3 is 14 amino acids long. Per the germline V gene, CDR1 is MDHEN and CDR2 is SYDVKM. The V end was cut by 7 bases, the J end by 1 base, with 14 bases between. The CDR3 loop is CASILQGKSYEQYF. Written as DNA, the CDR3 is TGTGCCAGCATTCTACAGGGCAAATCCTACGAGCAGTACTTC.

The chain has TRBV7-8 and TRBJ1-2; tentative D call: TRBD1 (6 bases). CDR1 is SGHVS and CDR2 is FQNEAQ in the germline V gene. CDR3 size: 13 residues. Trimming cost V 2 bases and J 7 bases, with 11 bases left between them. CDR3 bases: TGTGCCAGCAGCTTACGCGGGGGCCTTGGCTACACCTTC. It specifies CASSLRGGLGYTF. Looking up the rest from reference TRBV7-8 and TRBJ1-2 gives the full variable domain: GAGVSQSPRYKVAKRGQDVALRCDPISGHVSLFWYQQALGQGPEFLTYFQNEAQLDKSGLPSDRFFAERPEGSVSTLKIQRTQQEDSAVYLCASSLRGGLGYTFGSGTRLTVV.

This clone was detected only once. The V call is TRBV6-1, the J call TRBJ2-2, with 10 bases fitting TRBD2. CDR1 is MNHNS, CDR2 SASEGT, per germline. The CDR3 length is 15 residues. The V segment lost 6 bases and the J segment 1 base; nucleotides outside the gene matches: 2. CDR3 in amino acids: CASRPSGGNTGELFF. The DNA for the CDR3 is TGTGCCAGCAGGCCTAGCGGGGGGAACACCGGGGAGCTGTTTTTT.

V and J are TRBV12-5 and TRBJ2-5, with D unclear. CDR3 size: 17 residues. Germline V gene lookup returns CDR1 LGHNT and CDR2 FRNRAP. V was trimmed by 3 bases and J by 2 bases, leaving 19 bases between them. The CDR3 region has the DNA TGTGCTAGTGGTTTCGATTCTAAGGTGGCGGTACAAGAGACCCAGTACTTC. Encoded protein: CASGFDSKVAVQETQYF.

This clone came up once. The chain recombines TRBV28 with TRBJ1-2, with 8 bases identical to TRBD1. The ends lost 5 bases at V and 6 bases at J; junction bases unmatched: 5. This CDR3 contains 13 residues. Germline V gene sequence: CDR1 MDHEN, CDR2 SYDVKM. CDR3 coding DNA: TGTGCCAGCAGTAACGGACAGGGTCATGGCTACACCTTC. Protein product: CASSNGQGHGYTF.

The chain couples TRBV29-1 to TRBJ2-3; possibly TRBD1 for D (6 bases). The CDR3 extends over 13 amino acids. Trimming stripped 4 bases from V and 4 bases from J, with 12 bases between. Germline-derived CDR1 and CDR2 are SQVTM and ANQGSEA. The CDR3 sequence: CSVVTDSADTQYF. CDR3 DNA sequence: TGCAGCGTTGTGACGGACAGTGCAGATACGCAGTATTTT.

The chain carries TRBV7-2 and TRBJ2-3; 7 bases align to TRBD2. Losses at the gene ends were 3 bases for V and 0 bases for J; bases not matched to a gene: 15. In germline, CDR1 is SGHTA, CDR2 FQGNSA. CDR3 length: 19 amino acids. The CDR3 spells CASSFSHSIAGTSTDTQYF. The DNA of the CDR3 is TGTGCCAGCAGCTTCTCCCATTCAATAGCGGGTACTAGCACAGATACGCAGTATTTT.

V usage is TRBV4-1 and J usage is TRBJ1-1; D is unclear. The germline CDR1 and CDR2 sequences are MGHRA and YSYEKL. CDR3 size: 15 residues. The V gene lost 4 bases and the J gene lost 5 bases, with 17 bases spanning the gap. The CDR3 region is CASSLSPYFSTEAFF. CDR3 nucleotides: TGCGCCAGCAGCCTATCACCCTATTTTTCGACTGAAGCTTTCTTT.

This chain uses TRBV4-3 with TRBJ1-5; no firm D call. V lost 1 base and J lost 0, with 7 bases in between. Germline CDR1 LGHNA, CDR2 YSLEER. The CDR3 runs 15 residues. This CDR3 is CASSQVPDSNQPQHF. CDR3 DNA sequence: TGCGCCAGCAGCCAAGTTCCGGATAGCAATCAGCCCCAGCATTTT.

The chain uses TRBV6-6 and TRBJ1-3; D gene uncertain. V lost 7 bases and J 3 bases, leaving 4 bases between the germline ends. The CDR3 is 11 amino acids. The V gene's germline CDR1 is MNHNY and CDR2 SVGAGI (reference sequence). The CDR3 region has the DNA TGTGCCAGCAACAGTGGAAACACCATATATTTT. Protein: CASNSGNTIYF.

The J gene is TRBJ2-3, the V gene TRBV18, with 7 nucleotides matching TRBD1. Germline V CDR1 and CDR2: KGHSH, LQKENI. This CDR3 comprises 15 residues. V gave up 1 base and J gave up 1 base; unmatched junction bases: 2. The CDR3 here is CASSPLGTGTDTQYF. For the CDR3, the DNA is TGTGCCAGCTCACCACTGGGGACAGGCACAGATACGCAGTATTTT.